A selection of T cell receptor beta chains follows, all from one sample in a study of blood T cell repertoires in COVID-19. The data were produced by immunoSEQ multiplex PCR, yet TCRdb's version contains in-frame clones alone and is incomplete. The repertoire has 200,000 to 250,000 clones, around 85% of them found once; the top ten carry about 4.1%. What was sequenced was PBMCs or T cells enriched from blood (not recorded which). Receptors were obtained from a woman aged 40-49 years with acute COVID-19. Each CDR3 is given without its conserved first and last residue.

CDR3 protein	V gene	J gene
ASSLGGYRQH	TRBV28	TRBJ1-5
ASSYDGTAEGYT	TRBV6-6	TRBJ1-2
ASSLGRGGGSQGYEQY	TRBV5-4	TRBJ2-7
ASSEIIKTRTSGSYNEQF	TRBV4-2	TRBJ2-1
ASSPIGTSRSNIQY	TRBV4-1	TRBJ2-4
ASSAQVLQGYT	TRBV19	TRBJ1-2
ASSPRQGGNQPQH	TRBV18	TRBJ1-5
ATVGPSGSDTQY	TRBV24-1	TRBJ2-3
ASSNGGYTEAF	TRBV19	TRBJ1-1
ASSFVGVGRLNTEAF	TRBV27	TRBJ1-1
ASSPLSGNTIY	TRBV27	TRBJ1-3
ASSRTGGGQEAF	TRBV18	TRBJ1-1
ASSFNSGSSYEQY	TRBV27	TRBJ2-7
ATSSPTGVFH	TRBV15	TRBJ1-6
ASSFRTSSDEQF	TRBV5-1	TRBJ2-1
ASSLGAGGPGETQY	TRBV5-6	TRBJ2-5
ASTYPVYEQY	TRBV6-5	TRBJ2-7
ASSLVSRTAYEQY	TRBV7-8	TRBJ2-7
ASSPELGYGYT	TRBV6-5	TRBJ1-2
ASSQDRGDPYEQY	TRBV4-1	TRBJ2-7
ASSLAQPGRGNTIY	TRBV7-9	TRBJ1-3
ASSIGAGDNQPQH	TRBV19	TRBJ1-5
ASSARTAGANVLT	TRBV9	TRBJ2-6
ASSQDRWGLAGPGSYNEQF	TRBV3-1/TRBV3-2	TRBJ2-1
ASSLDRGFLRDYGYT	TRBV7-9	TRBJ1-2
ASSQHLTGGNYGYT	TRBV7-8	TRBJ1-2
ASTSRISGSDYEQY	TRBV11-2	TRBJ2-7
ASREDSPLH	TRBV27	TRBJ1-6